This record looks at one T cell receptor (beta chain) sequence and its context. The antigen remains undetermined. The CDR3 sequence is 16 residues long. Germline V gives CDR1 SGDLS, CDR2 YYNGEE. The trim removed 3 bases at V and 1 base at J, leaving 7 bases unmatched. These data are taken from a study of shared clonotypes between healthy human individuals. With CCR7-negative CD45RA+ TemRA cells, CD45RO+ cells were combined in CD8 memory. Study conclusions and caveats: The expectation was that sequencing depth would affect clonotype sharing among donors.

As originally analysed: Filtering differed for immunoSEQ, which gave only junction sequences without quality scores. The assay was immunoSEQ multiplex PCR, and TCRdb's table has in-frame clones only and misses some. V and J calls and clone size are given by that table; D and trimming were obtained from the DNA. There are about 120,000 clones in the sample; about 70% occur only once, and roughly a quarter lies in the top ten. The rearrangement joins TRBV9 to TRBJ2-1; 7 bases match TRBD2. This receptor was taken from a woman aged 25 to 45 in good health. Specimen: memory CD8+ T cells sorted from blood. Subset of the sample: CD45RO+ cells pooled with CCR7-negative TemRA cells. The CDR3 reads CASSGSGEVSYNEQFF. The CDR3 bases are TGTGCCAGCAGCGGCAGCGGGGAGGTTTCCTACAATGAGCAGTTCTTC.